These 30 T cell receptor beta chains originate from one sample sequenced in a study of blood T cells in healthy people across ages. With a J-beta primer mix and a sample-barcoded 5' primer, a second PCR ran roughly 6 to 11 cycles. TCRdb processed the 5' RACE reads anew with MiXCR; each CDR3 protein has one entry. Of about 780,000 distinct CDR3 sequences in the sample, 25% to 30% are singletons; the top ten hold about 2.9%. A further study also used this sample, focusing on T cells of mothers and their children.

The sample taken for sequencing was blood. The receptors here all came from a boy younger than 18 in good health.

This clonotype was seen a handful of times. The chain has TRBV7-2 and TRBJ2-7; either TRBD1 or TRBD2 may fit D (6 bases each). V was trimmed by 3 bases and J by 3 bases, leaving 12 bases between them. This CDR3 comprises 14 residues. CDR1 SGHTA and CDR2 FQGNSA come from the germline V gene. The DNA for the CDR3 is TGTGCCAGCAGCTTTAAAGGGGGGAACTACGAGCAGTACTTC. This sequence encodes CASSFKGGNYEQYF.

The rearrangement uses TRBV5-1 and TRBJ2-3; 7 positions match TRBD2. CDR1 SGHRS and CDR2 YFSETQ come from the germline V gene. The CDR3 runs to 16 residues. J was trimmed by 2 bases and V by 4 bases; bases with no gene match: 10. The CDR3 coding sequence is TGCGCCAGCAGCACCAGTTTGGGGGGGTTCACAGATACGCAGTATTTT. Its protein is CASSTSLGGFTDTQYF.

This clonotype was picked up a small number of times. The rearrangement joins TRBV28 to TRBJ1-2; the match to TRBD1 covers 9 bases. V lost 6 bases to trimming and J lost 6 bases; unmatched junction nucleotides: 5. The CDR3 contains 13 residues. In germline, CDR1 is MDHEN, CDR2 SYDVKM. Here the CDR3 reads CASSPGTGHGYTF. CDR3 sequence (DNA): TGTGCCAGCAGCCCGGGGACAGGGCATGGCTACACCTTC.

V is TRBV7-9 and J is TRBJ1-5; perhaps TRBD1 as D (5 bases). Germline assignment: CDR1 SEHNR and CDR2 FQNEAQ (reference sequence). Trimming took 5 bases from V and 1 from J, leaving 12 bases between them. The CDR3 totals 15 residues. The CDR3 bases are TGTGCCAGCAGCCGCGGGGACTACAGCAATCAGCCCCAGCATTTT. Translation gives CASSRGDYSNQPQHF.

The chain combines TRBV3-1 with TRBJ1-2; TRBD1 might be the D (5 bases). The V gene lost 0 bases and the J gene lost 0 bases, with 11 bases spanning the gap. Per germline, CDR1 LGHDT and CDR2 YNNKEL (reference sequence). The CDR3 covers 16 residues. The DNA of the CDR3 is TGTGCCAGCAGCCAAGAACGGGGCATCACTAACTATGGCTACACCTTC. Its protein product is CASSQERGITNYGYTF.

This clonotype was detected a few times. The V gene is TRBV3-1, the J gene TRBJ2-6; D gene unclear. In germline, CDR1 is LGHDT, CDR2 YNNKEL (reference sequence). The CDR3 loop spans 16 amino acids. Trimming cost V 2 bases and J 0 bases, with 8 bases left between them. In nucleotides, the CDR3 is TGTGCCAGCAGCCAACCGGGCCGCTCTGGGGCCAACGTCCTGACTTTC. It translates to CASSQPGRSGANVLTF.

The genes are TRBV5-1 and TRBJ1-1; D is possibly TRBD1 (5 bases). Germline V gene lookup returns CDR1 SGHRS and CDR2 YFSETQ. The CDR3 sequence is 14 residues long. V dropped 2 bases and J dropped 1 base, with 9 bases sitting between them. DNA of the CDR3: TGCGCCAGCAGCTTCGGGGGTCCGAACACTGAAGCTTTCTTT. Translating it yields CASSFGGPNTEAFF.

This clonotype was found a few times. The V and J genes are TRBV11-1 and TRBJ1-1; D is undetermined. The CDR3 extends over 15 amino acids. Looked up from germline, CDR1 is SGHAT and CDR2 is FQDESV (reference sequence). Trimming removed 4 bases from V and 0 bases from J, with 12 bases in between. The CDR3 here is CASSSTIGMNTEAFF. The CDR3, as DNA: TGTGCCAGCAGCTCGACGATCGGCATGAACACTGAAGCTTTCTTT.

This clonotype was found a few times. V is TRBV6-1 and J is TRBJ1-5; D is unresolved. Trimming pared 2 bases from V and 3 bases from J, leaving 8 bases between. Germline CDR1 is MNHNS and CDR2 is SASEGT. There are 14 residues in the CDR3. The CDR3 spells CASSERGLNQPQHF. The CDR3 DNA follows: TGTGCCAGCAGTGAAAGAGGCCTCAATCAGCCCCAGCATTTT.

In this sample, this clonotype turned up a few times. Compared with germline, one end of the junction differs, possibly owing to a read error. The V call is TRBV7-2, the J call TRBJ2-1; D ambiguous. CDR1 SGHTA and CDR2 FQGNSA come from the germline V gene. The CDR3 totals 13 residues. The CDR3 is CAGSLVKYNEQFF. The CDR3 bases are TGTGCCGGCAGTCTCGTGAAATACAATGAGCAGTTCTTC.

This clonotype was seen only a few times. The rearrangement links TRBV29-1 to TRBJ1-3; D is perhaps TRBD1 (6 bases). Per germline, CDR1 SQVTM and CDR2 ANQGSEA. The CDR3 consists of 12 residues. Between the trimmed V and J ends, which lost 7 bases and 2 bases, there was a span of 9 bases. CDR3: CSAGGPGNTIYF. CDR3 sequence (DNA): TGCAGCGCCGGGGGGCCTGGAAACACCATATATTTT.

The chain has TRBV5-1 and TRBJ1-1; D perhaps matches TRBD1 (5 bases). This CDR3 has 13 amino acids. CDR1 SGHRS and CDR2 YFSETQ come from the germline V gene. V lost 4 bases, J lost 1 base, and 8 bases lay in between. The CDR3 DNA reads TGCGCCAGCAGCGGGGCCGAGAACACTGAAGCTTTCTTT. Translated, it gives CASSGAENTEAFF.

V usage is TRBV5-6 and J usage is TRBJ2-5; 12 bases line up with TRBD2. V gave up 0 bases and J gave up 2 bases; unmatched junction bases: 5. The CDR3 covers 17 residues. Germline V CDR1 and CDR2: SGHDT, YYEEEE. CDR3 DNA sequence: TGTGCCAGCAGCTTGGGAGGGCTAGCGGGGGGGCAAGAGACCCAGTACTTC. Protein sequence: CASSLGGLAGGQETQYF.

The J gene is TRBJ1-1, the V gene TRBV2; the D gene is possibly TRBD1 (5 bases). Trimming removed 6 bases from V and 0 bases from J, with 11 bases in between. Germline V lookup: CDR1 SNHLY, CDR2 FYNNEI. The CDR3 runs to 14 residues. The CDR3 is CASRPGRMNTEAFF. The CDR3 nucleotides read TGTGCCAGCAGGCCGGGACGGATGAACACTGAAGCTTTCTTT.

The sample holds a few counts of this clonotype. The genes are TRBV7-3 and TRBJ2-2; D is unresolved. Germline loops: CDR1 SGHTA, CDR2 FQGTGA. V lost 0 bases and J 1 base, leaving 6 bases between the germline ends. There are 15 residues in the CDR3. The chain's CDR3 is CASSLTPGNTGELFF. The CDR3 region has the DNA TGTGCCAGCAGCTTAACCCCAGGGAACACCGGGGAGCTGTTTTTT.

The chain uses TRBV4-2 and TRBJ2-2; D uncertain. There are 16 residues in the CDR3. Germline CDR1 reads LGHNA; CDR2 reads YNFKEQ. Trimming left V 0 bases short and J 0 bases short, with 8 bases between. CDR3 DNA: TGTGCCAGCAGCCAAGAGGTAGCCGCGAACACCGGGGAGCTGTTTTTT. This gives the protein CASSQEVAANTGELFF.

The V gene is TRBV5-1, the J gene TRBJ2-7; a possible D gene is TRBD1 (5 bases). V lost 4 bases to trimming and J lost 2 bases, with 13 bases between them. This CDR3 spans 14 amino acids. The V gene's germline CDR1 is SGHRS and CDR2 YFSETQ. CDR3 sequence: CASSLSTATYEQYF. The CDR3 DNA sequence: TGCGCCAGCAGCCTCTCGACAGCCACCTACGAGCAGTACTTC. The full variable domain, with the rest looked up from reference TRBV5-1 and TRBJ2-7, is KAGVTQTPRYLIKTRGQQVTLSCSPISGHRSVSWYQQTPGQGLQFLFEYFSETQRNKGNFPGRFSGRQFSNSRSEMNVSTLELGDSALYLCASSLSTATYEQYFGPGTRLTVT.

This chain joins TRBV28 and TRBJ1-4; D unclear. The CDR3 extends over 13 amino acids. Germline values: CDR1 MDHEN, CDR2 SYDVKM. V lost 4 bases and J 8 bases, leaving 11 bases between the germline ends. This CDR3 is CASSSPVREKLFF. The CDR3 DNA reads as TGTGCCAGCAGTTCGCCCGTACGGGAAAAACTGTTTTTT. Filled out from reference TRBV28 and TRBJ1-4, the complete variable domain reads DVKVTQSSRYLVKRTGEKVFLECVQDMDHENMFWYRQDPGLGLRLIYFSYDVKMKEKGDIPEGYSVSREKKERFSLILESASTNQTSMYLCASSSPVREKLFFGSGTQLSVL.

V and J are TRBV7-2 and TRBJ2-7, with D possibly being TRBD1 (6 bases). Per the germline V gene, CDR1 is SGHTA and CDR2 is FQGNSA. The CDR3 has 13 amino acids. V shed 3 bases and J shed 5 bases, with 11 bases lying between them. CDR3 amino acids: CASSFQGSDEQYF. The DNA for the CDR3 is TGTGCCAGCAGCTTTCAGGGGAGCGACGAGCAGTACTTC.

The CDR3 region is CASSQGRGRAKSKNIQYF. CDR3 DNA: TGTGCCAGCAGCCAAGGACGCGGCAGGGCGAAATCCAAAAACATTCAGTACTTC. V gene TRBV14 combines with J gene TRBJ2-4; D might be TRBD1 (5 bases). V lost 1 base to trimming and J lost 2 bases, with 18 bases between them. The CDR3 spans 18 residues. CDR1 and CDR2 from the germline V gene are SGHDN and FVKESK.

In this sample, this clonotype turned up a few times. V and J are TRBV29-1 and TRBJ2-7, with D unclear. There are 12 residues in the CDR3. CDR1 SQVTM and CDR2 ANQGSEA come from the germline V gene. Between the trimmed V and J ends, which lost 0 bases and 8 bases, there was a span of 11 bases. For the CDR3, the DNA is TGCAGCGTTGAAGAGGAGCTGACGAAGCAGTACTTC. This codes for CSVEEELTKQYF.

Only a few counts were recorded for this clonotype. V usage is TRBV19 and J usage is TRBJ1-5; D gene ambiguous. Per germline, CDR1 LNHDA and CDR2 SQIVND (reference sequence). The CDR3 sequence is 14 residues long. The V gene lost 7 bases and the J gene lost 4 bases, with 14 bases spanning the gap. This CDR3 is CASIGQTLNQPQHF. The DNA of the CDR3 is TGTGCCAGTATCGGCCAGACCTTAAATCAGCCCCAGCATTTT.

The CDR3, as DNA: TGTGCCACCAGTGATGGGACAGGGCGGCAGCCCCAGCATTTT. This gives the protein CATSDGTGRQPQHF. The chain employs TRBV24-1 and TRBJ1-5; 9 bases agree with TRBD1. Germline CDR1 and CDR2: KGHDR and SFDVKD. V lost 3 bases, J lost 7 bases, and 3 bases stayed unmatched. This CDR3 comprises 14 residues.

This clonotype was picked up a small number of times. The chain couples TRBV4-1 to TRBJ2-5, with D possibly TRBD1 on 6 matching bases. Trimming removed 1 base at V and 2 bases at J, with 14 bases between. Germline V gene data show CDR1 as MGHRA and CDR2 as YSYEKL. This CDR3 comprises 16 residues. CDR3 sequence (DNA): TGCGCCAGCAGCCAAGTGGTAGGAAGGGGGCAAGAGACCCAGTACTTC. It is translated as CASSQVVGRGQETQYF.

This clonotype has more than one count but fewer than ten. This chain joins TRBV12-3 or TRBV12-4 and TRBJ1-1, with D possibly being TRBD1 (6 bases). The CDR3 is made up of 15 amino acids. Trimming removed 5 bases from V and 1 base from J, with 14 bases in between. CDR3 amino acids: CASSLTGMRNTEAFF. Written as DNA, the CDR3 is TGTGCCAGCAGTCTAACAGGGATGCGGAACACTGAAGCTTTCTTT.

This clonotype was observed many times. The CDR3 loop is CASSSGTSSSYEQYF. The CDR3 nucleotides read TGTGCCAGCAGTTCCGGGACATCGAGCTCCTACGAGCAGTACTTC. This chain links TRBV28 with TRBJ2-7, with D possibly being TRBD1 (6 bases). The germline CDR1 and CDR2 sequences are MDHEN and SYDVKM. The CDR3 has 15 residues. Trimming took 4 bases from V and 0 from J, leaving 13 bases between them.

The genes are TRBV5-6 and TRBJ1-3; no clear D. The CDR3 covers 17 residues. Germline CDR1 and CDR2: SGHDT and YYEEEE. Trimming cost V 0 bases and J 2 bases, with 15 bases left between them. The DNA for the CDR3 is TGTGCCAGCAGCTTGGGCGGTGGGTCGGTGACTGGAAACACCATATATTTT. Translated: CASSLGGGSVTGNTIYF. The full variable domain, completed using reference TRBV5-6 and TRBJ1-3, is DAGVTQSPTHLIKTRGQQVTLRCSPKSGHDTVSWYQQALGQGPQFIFQYYEEEERQRGNFPDRFSGHQFPNYSSELNVNALLLGDSALYLCASSLGGGSVTGNTIYFGEGSWLTVV.

The chain uses TRBV11-2 and TRBJ2-1; unclear D gene. Trimming removed 1 base from V and 15 bases from J, with 10 bases in between. Germline lookup yields CDR1 SGHAT and CDR2 FQNNGV. The CDR3 has 11 residues. The CDR3 coding sequence is TGTGCCAGCAGCTTAGGACAACGATCGTTCTTC. Its protein is CASSLGQRSFF.

This clonotype has only a few counts. V usage is TRBV12-3 or TRBV12-4 and J usage is TRBJ2-5, with D perhaps matching TRBD1 or TRBD2 (6 bases each). The closer fit of TRBJ2-1 to the DNA end suggests the J call may be wrong. CDR3 size: 15 residues. CDR3 loop: CASSLGRGWGNEQFF. CDR3 in DNA: TGTGCCAGCAGTTTAGGGAGGGGGTGGGGCAATGAGCAGTTCTTC.

The gene calls are TRBV5-6 and TRBJ2-5; unclear D gene. Germline loops: CDR1 SGHDT, CDR2 YYEEEE. Trimming shortened V by 4 bases and J by 5 bases, and 12 bases separated the two germline ends. The CDR3 spans 13 residues. CDR3: CASSGQARETQYF. CDR3 bases: TGTGCCAGCAGCGGCCAAGCCCGGGAGACCCAGTACTTC.